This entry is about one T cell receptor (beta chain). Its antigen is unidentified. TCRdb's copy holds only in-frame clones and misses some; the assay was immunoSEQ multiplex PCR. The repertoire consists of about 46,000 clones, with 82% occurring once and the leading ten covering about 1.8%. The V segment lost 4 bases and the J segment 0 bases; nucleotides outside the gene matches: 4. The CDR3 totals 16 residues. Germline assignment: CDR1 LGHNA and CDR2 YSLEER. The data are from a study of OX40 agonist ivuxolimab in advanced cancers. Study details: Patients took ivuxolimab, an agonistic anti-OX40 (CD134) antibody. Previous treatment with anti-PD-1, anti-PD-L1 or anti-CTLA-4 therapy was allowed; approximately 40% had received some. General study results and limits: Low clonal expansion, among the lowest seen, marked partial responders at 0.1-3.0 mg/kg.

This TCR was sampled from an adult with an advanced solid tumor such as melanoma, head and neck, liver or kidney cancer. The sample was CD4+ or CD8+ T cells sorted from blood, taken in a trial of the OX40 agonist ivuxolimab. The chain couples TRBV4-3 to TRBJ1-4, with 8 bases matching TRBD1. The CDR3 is CASSRQGPTTNEKLFF. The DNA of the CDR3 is TGCGCCAGCAGCCGACAGGGGCCAACAACTAATGAAAAACTGTTTTTT.